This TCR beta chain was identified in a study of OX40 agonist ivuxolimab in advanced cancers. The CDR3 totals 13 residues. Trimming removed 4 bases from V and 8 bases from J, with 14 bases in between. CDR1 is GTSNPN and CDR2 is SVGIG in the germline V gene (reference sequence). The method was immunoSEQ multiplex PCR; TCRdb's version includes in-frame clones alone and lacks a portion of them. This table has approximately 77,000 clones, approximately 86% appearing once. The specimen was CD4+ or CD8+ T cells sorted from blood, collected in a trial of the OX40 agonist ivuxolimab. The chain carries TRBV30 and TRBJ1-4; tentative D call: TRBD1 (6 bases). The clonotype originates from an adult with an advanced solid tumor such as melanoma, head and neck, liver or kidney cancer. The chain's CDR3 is CAWIGGNDEKLFF. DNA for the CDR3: TGTGCCTGGATAGGGGGAAATGACGAAAAACTGTTTTTT.